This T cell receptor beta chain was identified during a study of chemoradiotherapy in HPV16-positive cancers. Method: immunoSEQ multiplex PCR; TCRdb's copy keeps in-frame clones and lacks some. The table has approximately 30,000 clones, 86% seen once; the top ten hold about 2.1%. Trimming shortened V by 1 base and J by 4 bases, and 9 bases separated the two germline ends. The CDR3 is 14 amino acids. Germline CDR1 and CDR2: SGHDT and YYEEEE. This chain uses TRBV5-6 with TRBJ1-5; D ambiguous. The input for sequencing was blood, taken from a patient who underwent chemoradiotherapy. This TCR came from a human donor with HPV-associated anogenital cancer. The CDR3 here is CASSLLLGNQPQHF. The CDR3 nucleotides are TGTGCCAGCAGCTTGCTGTTGGGAAATCAGCCCCAGCATTTT.